Each of the 20 T cell receptor beta chains below was sequenced from the same sample in a study of T cell repertoires in cytomegalovirus infection (dated 2019 in TCRdb). Explained via the paper, the treatment or condition label denotes: in vitro stimulation with specific CMV peptide epitopes to enrich CMV-specific T cells. These receptors have no known antigen. For sequencing, an Illumina HiSeq 1500 was employed. TCRdb reanalyzed the raw reads on its own, using fastp at Q25 for trimming and MiXCR for clone calling, and kept in-frame beta chains. Every entry covers one CDR3 protein and lists the most common genes and DNA from its rows. Present in this sample are roughly 920,000 distinct CDR3 sequences, about a third of which were seen just once. The ten top clones hold around an eighth of the sample. The material sequenced was cultured CD8+ T cells from PBMCs, taken from culture after CMV antigen stimulation. These receptors all come from a human donor in good health (CMV status not recorded). Some clones in this sample may be carry-over from other donors' samples.

V gene TRBV6-2 or TRBV6-3 combines with J gene TRBJ2-1; D possibly corresponds to TRBD1 (5 bases). The CDR3 sequence is 15 residues long. Germline loops: CDR1 MNHEY, CDR2 SVGEGT. V was pared by 0 bases and J by 8 bases, with 14 bases between. CDR3 DNA: TGTGCCAGCAGTTACTCGAGTTGGGGCCGGTATGAGCAGTTCTTC. This gives the protein CASSYSSWGRYEQFF.

This clonotype came up a few times. The chain combines TRBV6-5 with TRBJ2-7; D may be TRBD1 or TRBD2 (6 bases each). The CDR3 totals 14 residues. V lost 2 bases and J 3 bases, leaving 11 bases between the germline ends. Germline CDR1 MNHEY, CDR2 SVGAGI. Here the CDR3 reads CASSYAGDFYEQYF. Here the CDR3 DNA reads TGTGCCAGCAGTTACGCAGGGGACTTCTACGAGCAGTACTTC.

This rearrangement joins TRBV20-1 to TRBJ1-5, with D possibly TRBD1 on 5 matching bases. V lost 5 bases, J lost 9 bases, and 20 bases lay in between. Germline V lookup: CDR1 DFQATT, CDR2 SNEGSKA (reference sequence). The CDR3 is 14 amino acids. For the CDR3, the DNA is TGCAGTGCTCTAGGTCGGGGCACCACCTGGCCCCAGCATTTT. This codes for CSALGRGTTWPQHF.

This clonotype has just a few counts. The rearrangement joins TRBV28 to TRBJ1-3; unclear D gene. Germline values: CDR1 MDHEN, CDR2 SYDVKM. The CDR3 sequence is 15 residues long. V was pared by 4 bases and J by 7 bases, with 17 bases between. CDR3 protein: CASSSILELVNTIYF. DNA of the CDR3: TGTGCCAGCAGTTCTATCCTGGAACTCGTGAACACCATATATTTT.

This chain joins TRBV20-1 and TRBJ2-6, with D unclear. This CDR3 contains 15 residues. Trimming took 1 base from V and 0 from J, leaving 7 bases between them. Germline V gene data show CDR1 as DFQATT and CDR2 as SNEGSKA (reference sequence). As DNA, the CDR3 is TGCAGTGCTAGAGTGGGCGGCTCTGGGGCCAACGTCCTGACTTTC. Residues: CSARVGGSGANVLTF.

The CDR3 loop is CAAGTVLVSNQPQHF. CDR3 in DNA: TGTGCCGCCGGGACAGTACTAGTGAGCAATCAGCCCCAGCATTTT. The genes are TRBV19 and TRBJ1-5; TRBD1 matches 7 bases. Trimming at V came to 11 bases and at J to 1 base, leaving 11 bases not matched to a gene. Per germline, CDR1 LNHDA and CDR2 SQIVND (reference sequence). The CDR3 runs 15 residues.

This clonotype was recorded at least ten times. The chain recombines TRBV11-1 with TRBJ2-2; possibly TRBD1 for D (6 bases). The CDR3 runs to 15 residues. CDR1 is SGHAT and CDR2 is FQDESV in the germline V gene (reference sequence). Trimming removed 4 bases from V and 1 base from J, with 10 bases in between. The CDR3 sequence is CASSSRTENTGELFF. The CDR3 nucleotides read TGTGCCAGCAGCTCCCGGACAGAGAACACCGGGGAGCTGTTTTTT.

V and J are TRBV11-1 and TRBJ1-1, with 9 bases matching TRBD1. Germline CDR1 and CDR2: SGHAT and FQDESV (reference sequence). This CDR3 spans 17 amino acids. J gave up 3 bases and V 4 bases, and 12 bases lay outside the gene matches. The CDR3 loop is CASSSPAGTGLHTEAFF. CDR3 bases: TGTGCCAGCAGCTCCCCCGCCGGGACAGGGTTGCACACTGAAGCTTTCTTT.

This clonotype came up many times. The chain joins TRBV7-9 to TRBJ2-1, with 8 positions matching TRBD2. V was pared by 4 bases and J by 8 bases, with 7 bases of the junction left unmatched. CDR3 length: 14 amino acids. Germline loops: CDR1 SEHNR, CDR2 FQNEAQ (reference sequence). The CDR3 coding sequence is TGTGCCAGCAGCTGGACCCGCGGGGGGTATGAGCAGTTCTTC. Residues: CASSWTRGGYEQFF.

This clonotype appeared a few times. This sequence joins TRBV4-1 and TRBJ2-1; 9 nucleotides match TRBD1. Germline assignment: CDR1 MGHRA and CDR2 YSYEKL. V shed 0 bases and J 2 bases; nucleotides not matched to a gene: 5. The CDR3 runs 17 residues. As DNA, the CDR3 is TGCGCCAGCAGCCAAGATGGGGGACAGGGCCCCTACAATGAGCAGTTCTTC. It encodes CASSQDGGQGPYNEQFF.

This sequence joins TRBV6-1 and TRBJ2-6, with D possibly TRBD2 on 5 matching bases. Germline CDR1 reads MNHNS; CDR2 reads SASEGT. The CDR3 is 16 amino acids. V was trimmed by 6 bases and J by 0 bases, leaving 12 bases between them. The CDR3 nucleotides read TGTGCCAGCAGCCCCCCCCGGGGCTCTGGGGCCAACGTCCTGACTTTC. It specifies CASSPPRGSGANVLTF.

This clonotype has more than one count but fewer than ten. The chain combines TRBV10-3 with TRBJ1-2, with a tentative D call TRBD1 (6 bases). V gave up 0 bases and J gave up 3 bases, with 14 bases separating them. The CDR3 loop spans 16 amino acids. Germline V gene sequence: CDR1 ENHRY, CDR2 SYGVKD. In nucleotides, the CDR3 is TGTGCCATCAGTGAGTCGGAAGGGGGACACCACTATGGCTACACCTTC. Protein sequence: CAISESEGGHHYGYTF.

This clonotype was detected a few times. The chain has TRBV28 and TRBJ2-3; 8 bases fit TRBD2. Trimming removed 5 bases from V and 6 bases from J; junction bases left unmatched: 10. This CDR3 contains 15 residues. CDR1 is MDHEN, CDR2 SYDVKM, per germline. The CDR3 protein is CASSIQRGFEDTQYF. In DNA form, the CDR3 reads TGTGCCAGCAGTATTCAGCGGGGGTTCGAGGATACGCAGTATTTT.

This clonotype was detected many times. This sequence joins TRBV7-9 and TRBJ2-1, with 9 bases matching TRBD1. The CDR3 is made up of 13 amino acids. With V trimmed by 5 bases and J by 13 bases, 9 bases remained unmatched. The germline gives CDR1 SEHNR, CDR2 FQNEAQ (reference sequence). Here the CDR3 DNA reads TGTGCCAGCAGCGGTAATCTGGGACAGGGTCAGTTCTTC. Its protein product is CASSGNLGQGQFF.

This clonotype has a count of ten or more. The CDR3 protein is CASSLGHYLDRGQETQYF. CDR3 bases: TGTGCCAGCAGCTTAGGGCATTATTTGGACAGGGGGCAAGAGACCCAGTACTTC. The chain has TRBV7-6 and TRBJ2-5; TRBD1 agrees at 10 bases. With V trimmed by 1 base and J by 2 bases, 10 bases remained unmatched. There are 18 residues in the CDR3. Per the germline V gene, CDR1 is SGHVS and CDR2 is FNYEAQ.

In this sample, this clonotype turned up a few times. An end of the junction differs from the germline gene, which may be a read error. This chain joins TRBV5-3 and TRBJ1-4, with D hard to call. TRBV5-3 qualifies as an ORF whose function is uncertain. The CDR3 runs to 17 residues. CDR3 nucleotide sequence: TGTGCCAGCAGCTTCGTTGGCCTGCCCGCAACTAATGAAAAACTGTTTTTT. It encodes CASSFVGLPATNEKLFF.

This clonotype was counted at least ten times. V is TRBV7-2 and J is TRBJ1-3; D uncertain. Germline V gene lookup returns CDR1 SGHTA and CDR2 FQGNSA. The CDR3 extends over 17 amino acids. V was clipped by 1 base and J by 0 bases, with 13 bases between them. The CDR3 sequence is CASSLDSPGVSGNTIYF. In nucleotides, the CDR3 is TGTGCCAGCAGCTTAGATAGCCCGGGTGTCTCTGGAAACACCATATATTTT.

This clonotype was counted only a few times. The V call is TRBV6-1, the J call TRBJ2-7; TRBD2 matches 8 bases. The CDR3 consists of 17 residues. The germline V gene encodes CDR1 MNHNS and CDR2 SASEGT. Trimming at V came to 6 bases and at J to 4 bases, leaving 17 bases not matched to a gene. This CDR3 reads CASRELLETSVPYEQYF. CDR3 DNA: TGTGCCAGCAGGGAGCTTCTAGAGACTAGCGTTCCTTACGAGCAGTACTTC.

This clonotype was detected once. The CDR3 is CASSVVWSGMLNTEAFF. The CDR3, as DNA: TGTGCCAGCAGCGTAGTGTGGTCCGGGATGTTGAACACTGAAGCTTTCTTT. V is TRBV9 and J is TRBJ1-1; no firm D call. This CDR3 is 17 amino acids long. The germline V and J ends were trimmed by 0 bases and 0 bases, with 15 bases remaining between them. Germline loops: CDR1 SGDLS, CDR2 YYNGEE.

The V call is TRBV6-6, the J call TRBJ2-7; 8 bases are shared with TRBD1. Germline V lookup: CDR1 MNHNY, CDR2 SVGAGI (reference sequence). With V trimmed by 0 bases and J by 4 bases, 5 bases remained unmatched. The CDR3 length is 15 residues. The CDR3 DNA follows: TGTGCCAGCAGTTACTCACAGGGGGAATTATACGAGCAGTACGTC. This sequence encodes CASSYSQGELYEQYV.